This T cell receptor (beta chain) is drawn from a study of blood T cells in healthy people across ages. Whole-study results and caveats: Across the age range, TCR beta diversity per million T cells fell in a roughly linear way.

Note on this clonotype: Antigen: not known.

A second 7 to 11 cycle PCR used barcoded and J-beta primers. TCRdb re-derived calls from the 5' RACE reads in MiXCR, one entry per CDR3 protein. The data contain 1.5 million to 2 million distinct CDR3 sequences, 28% of them seen just once; the ten biggest clones take up more than 6%. CDR3 length: 16 amino acids. Germline V gives CDR1 MGHRA, CDR2 YSYEKL. Trimming removed 3 bases at V and 2 bases at J, with 14 bases between. The sequence derives from a woman under 40 in good health. Sequencing input: blood. The chain employs TRBV4-1 and TRBJ2-4, with TRBD2 as a possible D gene (6 bases). In nucleotides, the CDR3 is TGCGCCAGCAGCCACCCCGGGGAGGACTCCAAAAACATTCAGTACTTC. This codes for CASSHPGEDSKNIQYF.